The 25 T cell receptor beta chains reported below all come from one sample, sequenced in a study of T cell clonality in common variable immunodeficiency. Only in-frame clones appear in the TCRdb table, and some are missing; sequencing was by immunoSEQ multiplex PCR. The specimen gives about 35,000 clones without singletons; the ten biggest hold about 26%. Notes on the study in general: In common variable immunodeficiency, TCR beta chains reportedly carried fewer deletions and N-nucleotide insertions.

Antigens for these TCRs are unknown. Sequencing input: peripheral blood mononuclear cells. These receptor sequences come from a human donor with common variable immunodeficiency.

In its sample, this clone was seen many times. The CDR3 extends 3 residues past the end of the read, so its final part is completed from the germline J gene. This rearrangement joins TRBV5-1 to TRBJ1-1; 8 bases match TRBD1. The germline V gene encodes CDR1 SGHRS and CDR2 YFSETQ. V was clipped by 4 bases and J by 4 bases; unmatched bases: 6. This CDR3 comprises 14 residues. Incomplete CDR3 DNA: TGCGCCAGCAGCCTCTCCACAGGGGGCACTGAA. Translating gives CASSLSTGGTE. The whole CDR3 protein reads CASSLSTGGTEAFF. The full variable domain, its missing parts supplied by reference TRBV5-1 and TRBJ1-1, is KAGVTQTPRYLIKTRGQQVTLSCSPISGHRSVSWYQQTPGQGLQFLFEYFSETQRNKGNFPGRFSGRQFSNSRSEMNVSTLELGDSALYLCASSLSTGGTEAFFGQGTRLTVV.

The table lists this clone with a few counts. The read gets to within 3 residues of the CDR3 end, and the germline J gene fills in the rest. The chain carries TRBV2 and TRBJ2-3, with 14 positions matching TRBD2. The V and J ends lost 10 bases and 5 bases, in that order; junction bases with no gene match: 11. CDR1 is SNHLY, CDR2 FYNNEI, per germline. This CDR3 has 16 residues. CDR3 residues: CATGPGLAGARDTQYF. The covered CDR3 bases are TGTGCCACCGGTCCGGGACTAGCGGGAGCCCGAGATACG.

This clone has just a few counts. The read ends 3 residues early relative to the CDR3; the germline J gene fills the gap. The genes are TRBV18 and TRBJ1-6, with D perhaps matching TRBD1 (6 bases). The CDR3 extends over 13 amino acids. Germline CDR1 reads KGHSH; CDR2 reads LQKENI. The V and J ends lost 6 bases and 5 bases respectively, with 8 bases between them. The chain's CDR3 is CASSTGDNSPLHF. The DNA read from the CDR3 is TGTGCCAGCTCGACAGGTGATAATTCACCC. Looking up the rest from reference TRBV18 and TRBJ1-6 gives the full variable domain: NAGVMQNPRHLVRRRGQEARLRCSPMKGHSHVYWYRQLPEEGLKFMVYLQKENIIDESGMPKERFSAEFPKEGPSILRIQQVVRGDSAAYFCASSTGDNSPLHFGNGTRLTVT.

A note on this clone: The observed sequence ends 3 residues before the CDR3 terminus, with the missing tail filled in from the germline J gene. The J gene is TRBJ2-7, the V gene TRBV30; 7 bases fit TRBD1. Germline values: CDR1 GTSNPN, CDR2 SVGIG (reference sequence). The CDR3 consists of 12 residues. After removal of 8 bases from V and 3 bases from J, the junction contained 7 bases not matched to a gene. The CDR3 bases that were read are TGTGCCCAGAGGACAGGCCGCTACGAG. It encodes CAQRTGRYE. The entire CDR3 reads CAQRTGRYEQYF.

This clone was found many times. The sequenced CDR3 bases are TGTGCCAGCAGCCATCTCGGACTAGCGGGAGAAGAGACC. Protein: CASSHLGLAGEET. The CDR3 as a whole reads CASSHLGLAGEETQYF. This chain connects TRBV3-1 (or the pseudogene TRBV3-2) to TRBJ2-5, with 13 bases fitting TRBD2. The CDR3 goes on 3 residues after the read ends, and that part is filled in from the germline J gene. Germline CDR1 LGHDT, CDR2 YNNKEL (reference sequence). V shed 3 bases, J shed 3 bases, and the junction held 4 bases outside the gene matches. CDR3 length: 16 residues.

This clone was seen ten or more times. The CDR3 end falls 3 residues outside the read, so it is completed with the germline J gene. The genes are TRBV29-1 and TRBJ2-1; 14 positions match TRBD2. Trimming cost V 2 bases and J 9 bases; bases outside gene matches: 9. CDR1 is SQVTM, CDR2 ANQGSEA, per germline. This CDR3 has 16 residues. The CDR3 loop reads CSVETATTSGRGEQFF. Incomplete CDR3 DNA: TGCAGCGTTGAAACCGCCACGACTAGCGGGAGGGGTGAG.

The table lists this clone with a few counts. The sequenced fragment ends 3 residues before the CDR3 boundary, so the rest is inferred from the germline J gene. This rearrangement joins TRBV2 to TRBJ1-1; TRBD1 is a possible D gene (5 bases). Germline CDR1 reads SNHLY; CDR2 reads FYNNEI. This CDR3 is 16 amino acids long. V lost 2 bases, J lost 0 bases, and 13 bases lay in between. The part of the CDR3 DNA that was read is TGTGCCAGCAGTGAATCGATAGGGGAGTTGAACACTGAA. It specifies CASSESIGELNTE. Given in full, the CDR3 is CASSESIGELNTEAFF.

Regarding this clone: The read gets to within 3 residues of the CDR3 end, and the germline J gene fills in the rest. The chain links TRBV11-2 to TRBJ2-4, with TRBD2 matching 7 bases. Germline loops: CDR1 SGHAT, CDR2 FQNNGV. There are 15 residues in the CDR3. V dropped 6 bases and J dropped 0; count of bases not matched to a gene: 5. The sequenced part of the CDR3 DNA is TGTGCCAGCAGGGTCCCGGGGGGAGCCAAAAACATT. Translated: CASRVPGGAKNI. The whole CDR3 is CASRVPGGAKNIQYF.

Ten or more counts support this clone. The read terminates 3 residues before the CDR3 end, so the remaining end is supplied by the germline J gene. This rearrangement joins TRBV2 to TRBJ1-1; 9 bases line up with TRBD1. CDR1 and CDR2 (germline): SNHLY, FYNNEI. Trimming removed 8 bases from V and 7 bases from J; junction bases left unmatched: 8. CDR3 length: 13 amino acids. CDR3 loop: CASVGQGNIEAFF. CDR3 DNA, as far as it was read: TGTGCCAGCGTTGGACAGGGGAATATTGAA. The full variable domain, its missing parts supplied by reference TRBV2 and TRBJ1-1, is EPEVTQTPSHQVTQMGQEVILRCVPISNHLYFYWYRQILGQKVEFLVSFYNNEISEKSEIFDDQFSVERPDGSNFTLKIRSTKLEDSAMYFCASVGQGNIEAFFGQGTRLTVV.

This clone came up many times. The read finishes 3 residues shy of the CDR3 end, and the germline J gene is used to complete it. V gene TRBV4-2 combines with J gene TRBJ2-1; TRBD1 aligns across 10 bases. There are 16 residues in the CDR3. CDR1 is LGHNA and CDR2 is YNFKEQ in the germline V gene. V dropped 3 bases and J dropped 5; count of bases not matched to a gene: 7. CDR3 sequence: CASSQGDRGAHNEQFF. The DNA read from the CDR3 is TGTGCCAGCAGCCAGGGGGACAGGGGCGCCCACAATGAG.

This clone was found many times. The missing CDR3 end, 3 residues past where the read stops, is filled in from the germline J gene. The chain couples TRBV20-1 to TRBJ2-4, with TRBD1 identical over 8 bases. Per germline, CDR1 DFQATT and CDR2 SNEGSKA (reference sequence). Trimming took 3 bases from V and 6 from J; bases not matched to a gene: 7. The CDR3 runs 14 residues. The DNA read from the CDR3 is TGCAGTGCTAGTTTCGACAGGGGCGGAAACATT. It codes for CSASFDRGGNI. The whole CDR3 sequence reads CSASFDRGGNIQYF.

Details on this clone: From the germline J gene comes the end of the CDR3, since the read stops 3 residues before it. The genes are TRBV7-6 and TRBJ1-1; 7 bases align to TRBD1. V shed 5 bases and J 5 bases; nucleotides not matched to a gene: 11. Germline lookup yields CDR1 SGHVS and CDR2 FNYEAQ. CDR3 length equals 15 residues. The CDR3 spells CASSTYESRGTEAFF. The part of the CDR3 DNA that was read is TGTGCCAGCAGCACTTACGAAAGCAGGGGGACTGAA.

In its sample, this clone was seen many times. The sequence runs out 3 residues before the end of the CDR3; the remainder is reconstructed from the germline J gene. This chain uses TRBV13 with TRBJ1-1, with TRBD1 identical over 9 bases. V was clipped by 5 bases and J by 4 bases; unmatched bases: 5. Germline CDR1 is PRHDT and CDR2 is FYEKMQ (reference sequence). The CDR3 runs 14 residues. Partial CDR3 DNA: TGTGCCAGCAGCCTTACAGGGGGCGGCACTGAA. This sequence encodes CASSLTGGGTE. The CDR3 in full is CASSLTGGGTEAFF.

This clone was counted many times. The read halts 3 residues ahead of the CDR3 end, with the missing end drawn from the germline J gene. V is TRBV19 and J is TRBJ2-1; D is unresolved. This CDR3 has 11 residues. V shed 5 bases and J shed 3 bases, with 2 bases lying between them. Germline values: CDR1 LNHDA, CDR2 SQIVND (reference sequence). The CDR3 sequence is CASSRYNEQFF. CDR3 bases read: TGTGCCAGTAGTCGCTACAATGAG.

This clone was picked up a small number of times. The read ends 3 residues early relative to the CDR3; the germline J gene fills the gap. V gene TRBV18 combines with J gene TRBJ1-6; TRBD1 matches at 7 bases. The CDR3 consists of 16 residues. Unmatched junction bases numbered 2, after V lost 3 bases and J lost 0 bases. In germline, CDR1 is KGHSH, CDR2 LQKENI. The chain's CDR3 is CASSPTGSSYNSPLHF. The sequenced part of the CDR3 DNA is TGTGCCAGCTCACCGACAGGGAGCTCCTATAATTCACCC.

This clone was detected a few times. The read ends 3 residues shy of where the CDR3 ends; the end is completed using the germline J gene. V gene TRBV2 combines with J gene TRBJ2-3, with 8 bases fitting TRBD2. The CDR3 extends over 14 amino acids. Germline V gene lookup returns CDR1 SNHLY and CDR2 FYNNEI. With 6 bases clipped from V and 0 bases from J, the junction kept 2 bases outside the gene matches. CDR3 bases read: TGTGCCAGCAGACTAGCGGCTAGCACAGATACG. Encoded protein: CASRLAASTDT. The full CDR3 protein is CASRLAASTDTQYF.

On this clone itself: The CDR3 extends 3 residues past the end of the read, so its final part is completed from the germline J gene. The chain has TRBV19 and TRBJ2-1, with D possibly TRBD2 on 6 matching bases. The germline V gene encodes CDR1 LNHDA and CDR2 SQIVND (reference sequence). This CDR3 comprises 15 residues. V lost 1 base, J lost 2 bases, and 9 bases lay in between. CDR3 DNA, as far as it was read: TGTGCCAGTAGTATAGTTAGCGGCCCCTACAATGAG. Translating gives CASSIVSGPYNE. The complete CDR3 sequence is CASSIVSGPYNEQFF.

This clone was recorded many times. The junction departs from the called germline gene at one end, perhaps through a read error. The read is 3 residues too short to cover the CDR3 end, so that end is filled in from the germline J gene. The rearrangement links TRBV4-2 to TRBJ2-1, with TRBD2 identical over 12 bases. Per the germline V gene, CDR1 is LGHNA and CDR2 is YNFKEQ. CDR3 length equals 17 residues. The chain's CDR3 is CASSQDSPLAGGGEQFF. The CDR3 DNA, read in part, is TGCGCCAGCAGCCAAGATTCCCCACTAGCGGGAGGCGGTGAG.

This clone was picked up many times. The CDR3 end lies 3 residues beyond the end of the read and is filled in from the germline J gene. This rearrangement joins TRBV18 to TRBJ2-2; tentative D call: TRBD2 (5 bases). The CDR3 contains 17 residues. From germline, CDR1 is KGHSH and CDR2 LQKENI. V lost 6 bases and J 3 bases, leaving 20 bases between the germline ends. The CDR3 loop is CASSPSGGRFYTGELFF. Partial CDR3 DNA: TGTGCCAGCTCTCCAAGCGGTGGGCGTTTTTACACCGGGGAG.

Worth noting for this clone: The CDR3 is cut off 3 residues early in the read; its end comes from the germline J gene. The rearrangement links TRBV19 to TRBJ1-6; D may be TRBD1 (5 bases). The CDR3 contains 12 residues. Germline V gene sequence: CDR1 LNHDA, CDR2 SQIVND (reference sequence). Deletions cut 7 bases from V and 8 bases from J, with 9 bases between. CDR3 DNA, as far as it was read: TGTGCCAGTAACTTACAGGATTCACCC. This encodes CASNLQDSP. The full-length CDR3 reads as CASNLQDSPLHF.

Points on this clone: From the germline J gene comes the end of the CDR3, since the read stops 3 residues before it. This rearrangement joins TRBV7-2 to TRBJ2-6, with 9 positions matching TRBD1. Germline CDR1 reads SGHTA; CDR2 reads FQGNSA. The length of the CDR3 is 15 residues. The CDR3 region is CASTPDRGINSLLTF. Partial CDR3 DNA: TGTGCCAGCACCCCGGACAGGGGAATCAATTCACTC.

This clone was recorded a few times. Read data end 3 residues before the CDR3 end; the end is taken from the germline J gene. The genes are TRBV6-1 and TRBJ1-1; tentatively, D is TRBD1 (6 bases). Deletions cut 4 bases from V and 7 bases from J, with 13 bases between. CDR3 length: 13 amino acids. From germline, CDR1 is MNHNS and CDR2 SASEGT. Partial CDR3 DNA: TGTGCCAGCAGTGTGGACAGCGTCCATGAA. Translated: CASSVDSVHE. The whole CDR3 protein reads CASSVDSVHEAFF.

This clone was seen at least ten times. The CDR3 is cut off 3 residues early in the read; its end comes from the germline J gene. This sequence joins TRBV5-1 and TRBJ2-3; 12 bases are shared with TRBD1. This CDR3 is 15 amino acids long. V lost 4 bases to trimming and J lost 5 bases; unmatched junction nucleotides: 5. Germline lookup yields CDR1 SGHRS and CDR2 YFSETQ. The chain's CDR3 is CASSLGQGARDTQYF. The sequenced CDR3 bases are TGCGCCAGCAGCCTGGGACAGGGGGCGCGAGATACG. Combining the CDR3 with reference TRBV5-1 and TRBJ2-3 gives the whole variable domain KAGVTQTPRYLIKTRGQQVTLSCSPISGHRSVSWYQQTPGQGLQFLFEYFSETQRNKGNFPGRFSGRQFSNSRSEMNVSTLELGDSALYLCASSLGQGARDTQYFGPGTRLTVL.

This clone was counted only a few times. The CDR3 is cut off 3 residues early in the read; its end comes from the germline J gene. This sequence joins TRBV18 and TRBJ2-7, with D uncertain. Per germline, CDR1 KGHSH and CDR2 LQKENI. V shed 1 base and J shed 0 bases, with 10 bases lying between them. This CDR3 region has 15 residues. The CDR3 bases that were read are TGTGCCAGCTCACCACAGGGTCAAGGCTCCTACGAG. This translates into CASSPQGQGSYE. The whole CDR3 sequence reads CASSPQGQGSYEQYF.

There are many counts of this clone. The CDR3 end falls 3 residues outside the read, so it is completed with the germline J gene. The rearrangement links TRBV7-2 to TRBJ2-3; D is possibly TRBD2 (6 bases). The CDR3 is 14 residues long. V was shortened by 5 bases and J by 2 bases, with 11 bases between the two germline ends. The germline gives CDR1 SGHTA, CDR2 FQGNSA. CDR3 loop: CASSVGGATDTQYF. The covered CDR3 bases are TGTGCCAGCAGCGTAGGAGGGGCCACAGATACG. The full variable domain, its missing parts supplied by reference TRBV7-2 and TRBJ2-3, is GAGVSQSPSNKVTEKGKDVELRCDPISGHTALYWYRQSLGQGLEFLIYFQGNSAPDKSGLPSDRFSAERTGGSVSTLTIQRTQQEDSAVYLCASSVGGATDTQYFGPGTRLTVL.